This section outlines one T cell receptor beta chain sequence together with its context. Its target is unknown. The data were taken from a study of T-cell memory formation after mild COVID-19. 5'RACE with constant-segment primers yielded barcoded, UMI-tagged TCR alpha and TCR beta cDNA libraries. TCRdb itself ran the 5' RACE reads through MiXCR, one entry per CDR3 protein. Of fewer than 200,000 distinct CDR3 sequences in the sample, 20% to 25% were seen once. Germline CDR1 LGHNA, CDR2 YSLEER. Trimming cost V 0 bases and J 7 bases, with 9 bases left between them. CDR3 size: 14 residues. The study's findings and limits: Pre-infection memory harbored some responding clones, suggesting cross-reactive memory joined.

The TCR comes from an adult woman who had mild COVID-19 (a few samples of this study predate the infection). Cell type and time point are not known. Sequenced sample: PBMCs or a T cell subset sorted from them (not recorded which). This chain links TRBV4-3 with TRBJ2-2; the D is unclear. CDR3 amino acids: CASSQEWDNGELFF. The CDR3 nucleotides read TGCGCCAGCAGCCAAGAATGGGATAACGGGGAGCTGTTTTTT.